This TCR beta chain was identified in a study of T-cell memory formation after mild COVID-19. In the study overall: Largely donor-specific TCR clusters were found.

TCRdb itself ran the 5' RACE reads through MiXCR, one entry per CDR3 protein. The top ten hold roughly 20% of the sample, which has 250,000 to 300,000 distinct CDR3 sequences, about 16% seen once. V shed 4 bases, J shed 4 bases, and the junction held 6 bases outside the gene matches. CDR1 and CDR2 (germline): SGHRS, YFSETQ. The CDR3 consists of 14 residues. Notes on the study in general: There was no confirmation that second-wave clones peaking on day 37 were SARS-CoV-2 specific.

This clonotype was observed many times. What it binds is not known. The rearrangement uses TRBV5-1 and TRBJ2-5; 8 bases are shared with TRBD1. The sequence derives from a man younger than 35 who had mild COVID-19 (a few samples of this study predate the infection). Cell type and time point are not known. The sample was PBMCs or a T cell subset sorted from them (not recorded which). The CDR3 loop is CASSGGQVIETQYF. CDR3 DNA: TGCGCCAGCAGCGGGGGACAGGTCATAGAGACCCAGTACTTC.